Listed here are 29 T cell receptor beta chains from one sample, sequenced in a study of blood T cell repertoires in COVID-19. The method was immunoSEQ multiplex PCR; TCRdb's version includes in-frame clones alone and lacks a portion of them. The sample lists 400,000 to 500,000 clones; roughly 90% were seen once. The specimen sequenced was PBMCs or T cells enriched from blood (not recorded which). Receptor source: a woman between 35 and 50 years old who had recovered from COVID-19.

The chain has TRBV18 and TRBJ1-5; TRBD1 might be the D (5 bases). The length of the CDR3 is 14 residues. V lost 3 bases and J 5 bases, leaving 11 bases between the germline ends. Germline-derived CDR1 and CDR2 are KGHSH and LQKENI. The CDR3: CASSPPGGDQPQHF. The CDR3 DNA is TGTGCCAGCTCACCCCCCGGGGGGGATCAGCCCCAGCATTTT. Using reference TRBV18 and TRBJ1-5 for the parts outside the CDR3, the full variable domain is NAGVMQNPRHLVRRRGQEARLRCSPMKGHSHVYWYRQLPEEGLKFMVYLQKENIIDESGMPKERFSAEFPKEGPSILRIQQVVRGDSAAYFCASSPPGGDQPQHFGDGTRLSIL.

V is TRBV27 and J is TRBJ2-7; 7 bases map to TRBD1. The CDR3 length is 15 residues. With V trimmed by 8 bases and J by 3 bases, 13 bases remained unmatched. Per the germline V gene, CDR1 is MNHEY and CDR2 is SMNVEV (reference sequence). CDR3 loop: CASRYKTGDGYEQYF. The CDR3 nucleotides read TGTGCCAGCCGTTATAAAACAGGGGACGGCTACGAGCAGTACTTC.

This chain connects TRBV9 to TRBJ2-2; the match to TRBD1 covers 8 bases. CDR3 length: 18 amino acids. The ends lost 3 bases at V and 1 base at J; junction bases unmatched: 11. Germline CDR1 SGDLS, CDR2 YYNGEE. CDR3 sequence reads: CASSDPKQGVRNTGELFF. The DNA for the CDR3 is TGTGCCAGCAGCGATCCCAAACAGGGGGTACGGAACACCGGGGAGCTGTTTTTT.

DNA of the CDR3: TGTGCCAGCAGCTTGCGGGTCGGGACAGGGGGTAACATTCAGTACTTC. It specifies CASSLRVGTGGNIQYF. The chain joins TRBV11-2 to TRBJ2-4, with 11 nucleotides matching TRBD1. After removal of 3 bases from V and 7 bases from J, the junction contained 8 bases not matched to a gene. CDR1 and CDR2 from the germline V gene are SGHAT and FQNNGV. This CDR3 spans 16 amino acids.

Regarding this clone: Sequence at one end of the junction differs from germline and may be a read error. Here the CDR3 reads CARSLAWGTTSYEQYF. CDR3 DNA sequence: TGTGCCCGCAGCTTAGCGTGGGGGACAACATCCTACGAGCAGTACTTC. The V call is TRBV7-9, the J call TRBJ2-7; a possible D gene is TRBD1 (6 bases). The CDR3 has 16 residues. Germline CDR1 reads SEHNR; CDR2 reads FQNEAQ (reference sequence).

This clone was detected only a few times. The chain links TRBV2 to TRBJ1-5; no firm D call. The CDR3 has 11 residues. The germline gives CDR1 SNHLY, CDR2 FYNNEI. V was shortened by 3 bases and J by 13 bases, with 10 bases between the two germline ends. CDR3 loop: CASSDIKKQHF. In DNA, the CDR3 is TGTGCCAGCAGTGATATTAAAAAACAGCATTTT. Combining the CDR3 with reference TRBV2 and TRBJ1-5 gives the whole variable domain EPEVTQTPSHQVTQMGQEVILRCVPISNHLYFYWYRQILGQKVEFLVSFYNNEISEKSEIFDDQFSVERPDGSNFTLKIRSTKLEDSAMYFCASSDIKKQHFGDGTRLSIL.

The gene calls are TRBV4-1 and TRBJ2-5; tentatively, D is TRBD1 (5 bases). This CDR3 is built from 16 residues. The ends were cut back, 1 base at V and 4 bases at J, with 16 bases in the middle. Germline CDR1 MGHRA, CDR2 YSYEKL. Here the CDR3 reads CASSQAGHPNGETQYF. The CDR3 DNA follows: TGCGCCAGCAGCCAAGCAGGGCATCCAAATGGAGAGACCCAGTACTTC.

The chain carries TRBV29-1 and TRBJ2-7; 7 bases match TRBD1. The V gene's germline CDR1 is SQVTM and CDR2 ANQGSEA. This CDR3 is built from 12 residues. Trimming took 6 bases from V and 3 from J; bases not matched to a gene: 5. The CDR3 loop is CSVRTGYYEQYF. Here the CDR3 DNA reads TGCAGCGTCAGGACAGGTTACTACGAGCAGTACTTC.

This CDR3 reads CASSQLKEPPGTQYF. As DNA, the CDR3 is TGTGCCAGCAGTCAACTAAAGGAACCGCCGGGTACGCAGTATTTT. The chain has TRBV14 and TRBJ2-3; D is ambiguous. CDR3 length: 15 residues. V dropped 6 bases and J dropped 8 bases, with 21 bases sitting between them. Germline CDR1 and CDR2: SGHDN and FVKESK.

This rearrangement joins TRBV3-1 (or the pseudogene TRBV3-2) to TRBJ2-1; tentative D call: TRBD2 (7 bases). The germline V gene has CDR1 LGHDT and CDR2 YNNKEL (reference sequence). V shed 4 bases and J shed 6 bases, with 22 bases lying between them. This CDR3 is 17 amino acids long. CDR3 sequence: CASSPAEGEGLLNEQFF. The DNA of the CDR3 is TGTGCCAGCAGCCCGGCCGAGGGGGAGGGCCTACTCAATGAGCAGTTCTTC.

The chain employs TRBV19 and TRBJ2-7, with 7 bases that match TRBD1. This CDR3 region has 13 residues. The germline V gene has CDR1 LNHDA and CDR2 SQIVND (reference sequence). The ends lost 5 bases at V and 5 bases at J; junction bases unmatched: 6. CDR3 sequence reads: CASSVRQGHEQYF. The CDR3 DNA follows: TGTGCCAGTAGTGTCCGACAGGGCCACGAGCAGTACTTC.

The chain combines TRBV14 with TRBJ1-2; TRBD1 might be the D (5 bases). Germline V gene data show CDR1 as SGHDN and CDR2 as FVKESK. Trimming stripped 1 base from V and 4 bases from J, with 16 bases between. This CDR3 has 16 amino acids. CDR3 residues: CASSQVGQLWVYGYTF. The CDR3 DNA reads TGTGCCAGCAGCCAAGTGGGGCAGCTATGGGTCTATGGCTACACCTTC.

This rearrangement joins TRBV28 to TRBJ2-7, with 9 bases that match TRBD2. Germline V CDR1 and CDR2: MDHEN, SYDVKM. This CDR3 region has 17 residues. J gave up 5 bases and V 5 bases, and 16 bases lay outside the gene matches. The CDR3 here is CASSPVLQAGGSNEQYF. The DNA for the CDR3 is TGTGCCAGCAGTCCCGTCCTTCAAGCGGGAGGTTCCAACGAGCAGTACTTC.

The chain has TRBV7-2 and TRBJ2-7; 7 bases are a match to TRBD2. The CDR3 runs to 15 residues. The V and J ends lost 3 bases and 2 bases, in that order; junction bases with no gene match: 7. The germline gives CDR1 SGHTA, CDR2 FQGNSA. CDR3 in DNA: TGTGCCAGCAGCTTGCTAGCGGTCCCGACCTACGAGCAGTACTTC. Translating gives CASSLLAVPTYEQYF.

V and J are TRBV19 and TRBJ1-2; 10 bases map to TRBD1. This CDR3 spans 16 amino acids. The V segment lost 4 bases and the J segment 5 bases; nucleotides outside the gene matches: 10. Germline V lookup: CDR1 LNHDA, CDR2 SQIVND (reference sequence). DNA of the CDR3: TGTGCCAGTAGTAGTCAGACAGGGGGCCGTAGTTATGGCTACACCTTC. This sequence encodes CASSSQTGGRSYGYTF.

This chain joins TRBV12-1 and TRBJ1-2; the table assigns TRBD1, which was not confirmed against the DNA. TRBV12-1 counts as a pseudogene. There are 14 residues in the CDR3. The CDR3 DNA reads TGTGCCAGCAGCTCCGACCGGGACAGGGATGGCTACACCTTC. Amino acid sequence: CASSSDRDRDGYTF.

The chain employs TRBV6-2 or TRBV6-3 and TRBJ2-7; D is undetermined. V lost 5 bases and J 2 bases, leaving 13 bases between the germline ends. The CDR3 spans 14 residues. The germline V gene encodes CDR1 MNHEY and CDR2 SVGEGT. Here the CDR3 reads CASSPTSVPYEQYF. CDR3 nucleotides: TGTGCCAGCAGTCCCACTTCGGTCCCCTACGAGCAGTACTTC.

This clone was seen a handful of times. The chain couples TRBV5-1 to TRBJ1-4; 9 nucleotides agree with TRBD1. J was trimmed by 12 bases and V by 3 bases; bases with no gene match: 6. This CDR3 spans 13 amino acids. Per germline, CDR1 SGHRS and CDR2 YFSETQ. This chain's CDR3 is CASSSGTGRELFF. The CDR3 DNA sequence: TGCGCCAGCAGCTCGGGGACAGGGAGGGAACTGTTTTTT.

The gene calls are TRBV21-1 and TRBJ2-7; the tabulated D call, TRBD2, remains unverified against the DNA. TRBV21-1 is assigned pseudogene status. The CDR3 is 18 amino acids. The CDR3 here is CASSNGGGIAGAVYEQYF. The CDR3 coding sequence is TGTGCCAGCAGCAATGGGGGGGGAATAGCGGGAGCCGTTTACGAGCAGTACTTC.

The V call is TRBV5-1, the J call TRBJ2-1, with D possibly matching TRBD1 (6 bases). Germline V gene lookup returns CDR1 SGHRS and CDR2 YFSETQ. Trimming pared 4 bases from V and 9 bases from J, leaving 17 bases between. This CDR3 region has 14 residues. Here the CDR3 DNA reads TGCGCCAGCAGCGCCAGGGGCTTTGGATTTGAGCAGTTCTTC. Amino acids: CASSARGFGFEQFF.

The chain combines TRBV5-1 with TRBJ2-7, with D perhaps TRBD2 (6 bases). V dropped 5 bases and J dropped 6 bases, with 18 bases sitting between them. Germline CDR1 is SGHRS and CDR2 is YFSETQ. The CDR3 has 14 residues. The chain's CDR3 is CASSAGPGGGEQYF. The CDR3 region has the DNA TGCGCCAGCAGTGCGGGACCCGGGGGTGGCGAGCAGTACTTC.

V gene TRBV7-2 combines with J gene TRBJ2-7; weak D call: TRBD1 (5 bases). CDR1 is SGHTA, CDR2 FQGNSA, per germline. V was trimmed by 2 bases and J by 5 bases, leaving 10 bases between them. This CDR3 region has 13 residues. The CDR3 loop is CASSLYGRDEQYF. The CDR3 nucleotides are TGTGCCAGCAGCTTATACGGCAGGGACGAGCAGTACTTC.

The chain's CDR3 is CASSFLGSYNEQFF. The CDR3 coding sequence is TGTGCCAGCAGTTTTCTCGGCTCCTACAATGAGCAGTTCTTC. This chain connects TRBV27 to TRBJ2-1; D is unclear. Deletions cut 3 bases from V and 0 bases from J, with 6 bases between. CDR3 length: 14 amino acids. Germline V CDR1 and CDR2: MNHEY, SMNVEV (reference sequence).

The genes are TRBV24-1 and TRBJ1-3, with D perhaps TRBD1 (5 bases). Trimming removed 5 bases at V and 0 bases at J, with 16 bases between. This CDR3 has 17 amino acids. Per the germline V gene, CDR1 is KGHDR and CDR2 is SFDVKD. CDR3 sequence reads: CATSGKQVLSSGNTIYF. CDR3 coding DNA: TGTGCCACCAGTGGGAAACAGGTCCTGAGCTCTGGAAACACCATATATTTT.

This clone was recorded only once. The chain recombines TRBV7-9 with TRBJ1-1, with TRBD1 identical over 12 bases. The CDR3 is 17 amino acids. The junction had 12 bases not matched to a gene; V was cut back by 5 bases and J by 5 bases. Germline V CDR1 and CDR2: SEHNR, FQNEAQ (reference sequence). The DNA for the CDR3 is TGTGCCAGCAGCGAGGGACAGGGGGCGTTTTTTAATACTGAAGCTTTCTTT. Translating it yields CASSEGQGAFFNTEAFF.

The chain is built from TRBV19 and TRBJ1-4, with D unclear. V was shortened by 3 bases and J by 3 bases, with 8 bases between the two germline ends. The CDR3 is made up of 14 amino acids. Germline loops: CDR1 LNHDA, CDR2 SQIVND (reference sequence). CDR3 in DNA: TGTGCCAGTAGTATCAGGAACCCTAATGAAAAACTGTTTTTT. It codes for CASSIRNPNEKLFF.

This sequence joins TRBV5-1 and TRBJ2-3; 10 nucleotides line up with TRBD2. With V trimmed by 2 bases and J by 1 base, 1 base remained unmatched. The CDR3 spans 15 residues. Germline V CDR1 and CDR2: SGHRS, YFSETQ. Here the CDR3 reads CASSFGTSGTDTQYF. Here the CDR3 DNA reads TGCGCCAGCAGCTTCGGGACTAGCGGCACAGATACGCAGTATTTT.

This clone was detected once. V is TRBV6-2 or TRBV6-3 and J is TRBJ2-7, with TRBD1 identical over 11 bases. This CDR3 is 15 amino acids long. Germline V gene sequence: CDR1 MNHEY, CDR2 SVGEGT. Unmatched junction bases numbered 4, after V lost 3 bases and J lost 3 bases. The CDR3 coding sequence is TGTGCCAGCAGTTATGAGGGGACAGGGGGCTACGAGCAGTACTTC. It codes for CASSYEGTGGYEQYF.

The chain has TRBV24-1 and TRBJ2-2, with 9 bases identical to TRBD2. Germline lookup yields CDR1 KGHDR and CDR2 SFDVKD. Trimming took 5 bases from V and 3 from J; bases not matched to a gene: 6. The CDR3 extends over 16 amino acids. CDR3 protein: CATSGGRELDTGELFF. As DNA, the CDR3 is TGTGCCACCAGTGGCGGGAGGGAGCTTGACACCGGGGAGCTGTTTTTT.